This TCR beta chain was recovered during a study of identical twins. TCRdb fed the 5' RACE reads into MiXCR, producing one record per CDR3 protein. Among hundreds of thousands of distinct CDR3 sequences listed, approximately 8.3% were seen once. CDR1 and CDR2 from the germline V gene are DFQATT and SNEGSKA (reference sequence). Trimming removed 0 bases from V and 0 bases from J, with 9 bases in between. There are 14 residues in the CDR3. On this clonotype: Its cognate antigen is unknown.

Study-wide results and caveats: For zero-insertion analyses, partial confounding could come from invariant MAIT and iNKT cells.

This sample also appeared in a second study, on yellow fever vaccine responses in identical twins.

The chain joins TRBV20-1 to TRBJ2-7; D is perhaps TRBD1 or TRBD2 (6 bases each). Sequences were obtained from memory (CD45RO+) T cells sorted from blood. This receptor was taken from a woman between 18 and 30 years old in good health. CDR3 coding DNA: TGCAGTGCTAGAGAGGGGGGCGTCTCCTACGAGCAGTACTTC. Protein sequence: CSAREGGVSYEQYF.